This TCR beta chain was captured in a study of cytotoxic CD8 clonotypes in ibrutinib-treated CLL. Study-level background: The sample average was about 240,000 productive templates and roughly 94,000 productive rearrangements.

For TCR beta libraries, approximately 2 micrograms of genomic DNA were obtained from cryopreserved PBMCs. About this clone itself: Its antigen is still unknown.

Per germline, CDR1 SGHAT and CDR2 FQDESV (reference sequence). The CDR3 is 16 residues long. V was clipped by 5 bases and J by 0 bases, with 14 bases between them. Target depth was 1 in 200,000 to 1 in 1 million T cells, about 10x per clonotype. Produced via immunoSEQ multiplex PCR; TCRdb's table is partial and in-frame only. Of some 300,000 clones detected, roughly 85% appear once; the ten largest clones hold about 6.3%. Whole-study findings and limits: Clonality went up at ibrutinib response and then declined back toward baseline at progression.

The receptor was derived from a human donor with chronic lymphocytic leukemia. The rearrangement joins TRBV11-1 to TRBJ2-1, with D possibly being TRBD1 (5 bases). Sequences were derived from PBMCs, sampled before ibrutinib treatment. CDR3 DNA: TGTGCCAGCAGCAGCAGGGCAGGGAACTCCTACAATGAGCAGTTCTTC. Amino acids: CASSSRAGNSYNEQFF.